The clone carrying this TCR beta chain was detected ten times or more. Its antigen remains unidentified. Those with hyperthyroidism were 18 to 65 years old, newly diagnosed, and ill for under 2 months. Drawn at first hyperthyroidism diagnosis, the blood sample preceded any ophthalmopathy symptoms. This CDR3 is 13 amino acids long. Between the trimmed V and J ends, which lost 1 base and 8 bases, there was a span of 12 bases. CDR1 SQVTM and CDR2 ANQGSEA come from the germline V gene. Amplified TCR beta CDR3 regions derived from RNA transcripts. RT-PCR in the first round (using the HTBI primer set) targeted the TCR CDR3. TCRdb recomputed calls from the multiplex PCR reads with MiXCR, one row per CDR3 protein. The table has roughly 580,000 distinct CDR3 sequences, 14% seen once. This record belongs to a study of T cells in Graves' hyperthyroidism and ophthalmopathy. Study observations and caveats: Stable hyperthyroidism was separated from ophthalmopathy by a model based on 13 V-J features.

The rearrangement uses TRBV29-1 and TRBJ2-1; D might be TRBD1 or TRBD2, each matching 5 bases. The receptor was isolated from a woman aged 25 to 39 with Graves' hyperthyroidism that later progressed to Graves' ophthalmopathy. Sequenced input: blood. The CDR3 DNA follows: TGCAGCGTTGAAGGGGGCAGGGACGATGAGCAGTTCTTC. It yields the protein CSVEGGRDDEQFF.